This TCR beta chain came from a study of blood T cell repertoires in COVID-19. Overall study: Sample material is recorded as cDNA or gDNA derived from T cells, B-cell-depleted T cells, or PBMCs.

Recruitment covered about 26 US areas and drew participants whose ages spanned 18 to 89 years. Before they entered the study, exposed participants had met a COVID-19 case within 2 weeks. CDR3 size: 16 residues. In germline, CDR1 is SGHNT, CDR2 YENEEA. V lost 1 base and J 0 bases, leaving 10 bases between the germline ends. Authors' data handling: Reference gene primer amplification gave estimated nucleated cell counts. The repertoire was sequenced with immunoSEQ multiplex PCR; TCRdb's copy has only in-frame clones and lacks some. V and J calls and clone size come straight from that table; D and trimming were deduced from the DNA. Among 330,000 or so clones listed, roughly 90% were seen once.

Sequencing was carried out using PBMCs or T cells enriched from blood (not recorded which). The rearrangement uses TRBV11-3 and TRBJ1-3, with D hard to call. The receptor comes from a woman in her twenties or thirties who had been exposed to COVID-19. In DNA form, the CDR3 reads TGTGCCAGCAGCTTAGCGTGGAGCCCCTCTGGAAACACCATATATTTT. Protein: CASSLAWSPSGNTIYF.